The clone carrying this T cell receptor beta chain was observed a handful of times. As yet, its antigen is unknown. CD4+ cells of the naive, central memory, regulatory and stem cell-like memory types were sorted via CD45RO/CCR7/CD25/CD127/CD95/CD27. cDNA synthesis used the whole RNA isolate, giving expressed TCRB sequences. The protocol was immunoSEQ multiplex PCR, while the TCRdb copy is restricted to in-frame clones and leaves out a portion. The top ten clones hold about 0.051% of a sample with around 240,000 clones, more than 65% of them seen once. These data belong to a study of beta chain features in type 1 diabetes. General study findings and limits: Healthy donors had naive, central memory and Treg TCRB repertoires that appeared less similar than those seen among patients. For cells with high TCR expression, cDNA sequencing could yield over-representation. Researchers could not determine here whether HLA type influences TCRB rearrangement.

The CDR3 spans 14 residues. V lost 4 bases, J lost 7 bases, and 16 bases lay in between. Looked up from germline, CDR1 is SGHDN and CDR2 is FVKESK. Sequencing was done on a sample of naive CD4+ T cells from blood. The sequence was obtained from a man aged 30-40 years in good health. This rearrangement joins TRBV14 to TRBJ1-2, with D possibly TRBD1 on 6 matching bases. CDR3 sequence reads: CASSPPGGGGGYTF. In nucleotides, the CDR3 is TGTGCCAGCAGCCCCCCCGGGGGCGGCGGTGGCTACACCTTC.